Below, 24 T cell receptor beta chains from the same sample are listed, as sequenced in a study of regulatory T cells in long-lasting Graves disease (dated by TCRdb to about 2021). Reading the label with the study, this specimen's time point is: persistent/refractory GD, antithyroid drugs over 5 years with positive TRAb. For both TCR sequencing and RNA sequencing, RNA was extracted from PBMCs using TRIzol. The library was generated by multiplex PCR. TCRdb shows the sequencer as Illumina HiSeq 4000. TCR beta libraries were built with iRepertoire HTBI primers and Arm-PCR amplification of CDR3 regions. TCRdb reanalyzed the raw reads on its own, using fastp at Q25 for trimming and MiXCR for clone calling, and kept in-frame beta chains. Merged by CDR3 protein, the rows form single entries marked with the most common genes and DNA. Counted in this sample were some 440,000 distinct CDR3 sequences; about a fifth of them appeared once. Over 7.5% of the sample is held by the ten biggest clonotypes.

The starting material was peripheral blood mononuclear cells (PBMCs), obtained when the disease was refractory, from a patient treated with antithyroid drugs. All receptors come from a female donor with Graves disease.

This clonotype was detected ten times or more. DNA for the CDR3: TGTGCCAGCAGTCCGGGAGTTAACGAGCAGTACTTC. Protein sequence: CASSPGVNEQYF. This sequence joins TRBV6-1 and TRBJ2-7, with D possibly TRBD2 on 6 matching bases. V was shortened by 5 bases and J by 5 bases, with 10 bases between the two germline ends. There are 12 residues in the CDR3. Germline-derived CDR1 and CDR2 are MNHNS and SASEGT.

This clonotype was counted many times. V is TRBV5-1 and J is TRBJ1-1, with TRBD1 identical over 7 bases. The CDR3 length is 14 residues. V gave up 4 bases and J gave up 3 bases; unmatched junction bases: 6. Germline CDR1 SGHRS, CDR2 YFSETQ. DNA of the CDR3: TGCGCCAGCAGCCGACAGGGTTCGGACACTGAAGCTTTCTTT. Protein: CASSRQGSDTEAFF. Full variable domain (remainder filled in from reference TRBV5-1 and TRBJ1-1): KAGVTQTPRYLIKTRGQQVTLSCSPISGHRSVSWYQQTPGQGLQFLFEYFSETQRNKGNFPGRFSGRQFSNSRSEMNVSTLELGDSALYLCASSRQGSDTEAFFGQGTRLTVV.

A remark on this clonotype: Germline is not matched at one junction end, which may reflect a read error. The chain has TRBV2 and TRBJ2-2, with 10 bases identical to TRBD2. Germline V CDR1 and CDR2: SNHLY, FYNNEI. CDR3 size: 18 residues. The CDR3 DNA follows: TGTGCCAGCAGTGAATTTCTTTGGACTAGCGGTAACACCGGGAAGCTGTTTTTT. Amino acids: CASSEFLWTSGNTGKLFF.

The CDR3 reads CASSQPGQGAIGELFF. CDR3 coding DNA: TGTGCCAGCTCACAACCGGGACAGGGGGCGATCGGGGAGCTGTTTTTT. V and J are TRBV18 and TRBJ2-2, with 12 bases aligning to TRBD1. Germline V lookup: CDR1 KGHSH, CDR2 LQKENI. The J segment lost 7 bases and the V segment lost 4 bases, leaving 7 bases of the junction unmatched. This CDR3 is 16 amino acids long.

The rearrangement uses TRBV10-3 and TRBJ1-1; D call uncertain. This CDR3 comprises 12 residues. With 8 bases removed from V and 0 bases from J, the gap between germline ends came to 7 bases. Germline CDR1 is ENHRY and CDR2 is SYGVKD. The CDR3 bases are TGTGCCATCGGGGAAATGAACACTGAAGCTTTCTTT. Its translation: CAIGEMNTEAFF.

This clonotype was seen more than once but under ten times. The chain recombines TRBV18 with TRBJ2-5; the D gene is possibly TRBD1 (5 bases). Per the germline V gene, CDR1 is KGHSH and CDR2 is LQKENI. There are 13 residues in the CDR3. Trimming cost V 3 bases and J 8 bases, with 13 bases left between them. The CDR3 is CASSPKDSATQYF. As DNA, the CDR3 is TGTGCCAGCTCACCGAAAGACAGTGCAACCCAGTACTTC.

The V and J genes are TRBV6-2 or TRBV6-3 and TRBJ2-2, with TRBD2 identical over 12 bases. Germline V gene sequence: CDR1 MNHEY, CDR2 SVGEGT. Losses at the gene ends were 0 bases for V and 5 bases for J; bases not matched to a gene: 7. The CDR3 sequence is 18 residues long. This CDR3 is CASSYSRLAGDRTGELFF. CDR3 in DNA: TGTGCCAGCAGTTACTCGAGACTAGCGGGAGACAGGACCGGGGAGCTGTTTTTT.

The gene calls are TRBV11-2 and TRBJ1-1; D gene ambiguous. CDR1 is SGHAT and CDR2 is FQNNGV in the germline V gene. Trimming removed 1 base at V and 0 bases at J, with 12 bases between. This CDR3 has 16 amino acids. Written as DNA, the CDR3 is TGTGCCAGCAGCTTAGTAGGACCGCAATTGAACACTGAAGCTTTCTTT. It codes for CASSLVGPQLNTEAFF. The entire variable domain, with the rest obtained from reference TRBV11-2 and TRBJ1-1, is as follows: EAGVAQSPRYKIIEKRQSVAFWCNPISGHATLYWYQQILGQGPKLLIQFQNNGVVDDSQLPKDRFSAERLKGVDSTLKIQPAKLEDSAVYLCASSLVGPQLNTEAFFGQGTRLTVV.

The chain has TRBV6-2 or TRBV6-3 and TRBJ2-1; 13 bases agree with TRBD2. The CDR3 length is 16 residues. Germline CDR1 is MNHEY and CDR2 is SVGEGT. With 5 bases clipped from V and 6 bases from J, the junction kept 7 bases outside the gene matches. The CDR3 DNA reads TGTGCCAGCAGTGGACTAGCGGGAGCGGTTCCCAATGAGCAGTTCTTC. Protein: CASSGLAGAVPNEQFF.

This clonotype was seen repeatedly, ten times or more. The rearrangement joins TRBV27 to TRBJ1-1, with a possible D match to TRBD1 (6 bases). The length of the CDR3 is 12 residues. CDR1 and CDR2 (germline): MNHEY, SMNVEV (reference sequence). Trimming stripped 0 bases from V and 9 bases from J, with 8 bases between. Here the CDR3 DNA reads TGTGCCAGCAGTTTATCAGGGGGGAAAGCTTTCTTT. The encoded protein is CASSLSGGKAFF.

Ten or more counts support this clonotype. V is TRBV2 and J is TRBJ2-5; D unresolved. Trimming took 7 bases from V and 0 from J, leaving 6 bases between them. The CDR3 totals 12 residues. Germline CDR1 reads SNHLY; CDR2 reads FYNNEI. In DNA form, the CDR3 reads TGTGCCAGCACTGGCTACCAAGAGACCCAGTACTTC. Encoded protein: CASTGYQETQYF.

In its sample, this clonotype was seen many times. The DNA for the CDR3 is TGTGCCACACGATCCTATGGCTACACCTTC. It specifies CATRSYGYTF. The chain links TRBV28 to TRBJ1-2; D unresolved. CDR3 length: 10 residues. Germline CDR1 is MDHEN and CDR2 is SYDVKM. Trimming cost V 10 bases and J 4 bases, with 7 bases left between them.

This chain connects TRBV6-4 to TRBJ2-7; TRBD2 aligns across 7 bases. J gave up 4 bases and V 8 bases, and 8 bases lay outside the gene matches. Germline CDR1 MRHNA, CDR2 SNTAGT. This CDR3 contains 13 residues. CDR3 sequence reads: CASGGTTIYEQYF. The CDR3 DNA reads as TGTGCCAGCGGGGGGACTACTATTTACGAGCAGTACTTC.

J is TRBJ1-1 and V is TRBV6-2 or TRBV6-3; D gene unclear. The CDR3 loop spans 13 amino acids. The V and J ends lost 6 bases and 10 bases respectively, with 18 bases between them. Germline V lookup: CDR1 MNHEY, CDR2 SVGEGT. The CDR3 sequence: CASRVGQAGRAFF. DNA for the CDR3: TGTGCCAGCAGAGTCGGGCAGGCCGGGAGAGCTTTCTTT.

This CDR3 is CASSLSLFRTDTQYF. CDR3 DNA: TGTGCCAGCAGCTTGTCCCTTTTCCGCACAGATACGCAGTATTTT. The rearrangement joins TRBV5-4 to TRBJ2-3; D gene uncertain. This CDR3 is built from 15 residues. V lost 1 base, J lost 1 base, and 10 bases lay in between. Germline V gene lookup returns CDR1 SGHNT and CDR2 YYREEE (reference sequence).

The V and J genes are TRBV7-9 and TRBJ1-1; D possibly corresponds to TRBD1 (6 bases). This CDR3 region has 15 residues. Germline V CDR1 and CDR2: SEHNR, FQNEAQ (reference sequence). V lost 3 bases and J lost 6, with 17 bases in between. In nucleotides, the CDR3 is TGTGCCAGCAGCTTGGGCAGGGGTAGTACGGCTGAAGCTTTCTTT. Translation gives CASSLGRGSTAEAFF.

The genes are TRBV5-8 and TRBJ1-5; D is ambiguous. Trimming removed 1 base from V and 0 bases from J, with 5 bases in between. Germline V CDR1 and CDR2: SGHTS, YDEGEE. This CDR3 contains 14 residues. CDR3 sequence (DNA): TGTGCCAGCAGCTTGCAGAGTAGCAATCAGCCCCAGCATTTT. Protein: CASSLQSSNQPQHF.

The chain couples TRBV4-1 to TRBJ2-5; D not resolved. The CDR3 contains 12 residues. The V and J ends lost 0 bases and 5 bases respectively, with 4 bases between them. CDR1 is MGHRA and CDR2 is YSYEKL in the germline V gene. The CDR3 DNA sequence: TGCGCCAGCAGCCAAGAAGAGGAGACCCAGTACTTC. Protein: CASSQEEETQYF.

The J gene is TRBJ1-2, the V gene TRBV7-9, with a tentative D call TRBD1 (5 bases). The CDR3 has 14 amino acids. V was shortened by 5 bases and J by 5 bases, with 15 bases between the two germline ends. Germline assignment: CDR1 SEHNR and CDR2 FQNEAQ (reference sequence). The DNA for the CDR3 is TGTGCCAGCAGCGGGCAGGGATCACTTTATGGCTACACCTTC. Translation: CASSGQGSLYGYTF.

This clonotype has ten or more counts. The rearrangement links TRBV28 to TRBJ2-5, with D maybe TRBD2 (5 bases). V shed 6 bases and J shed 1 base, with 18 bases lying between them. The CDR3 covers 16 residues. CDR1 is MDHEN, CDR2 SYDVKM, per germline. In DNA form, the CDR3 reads TGTGCCAGCAGCCCCCAGGAGACGCGGGTCCAAGAGACCCAGTACTTC. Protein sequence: CASSPQETRVQETQYF.

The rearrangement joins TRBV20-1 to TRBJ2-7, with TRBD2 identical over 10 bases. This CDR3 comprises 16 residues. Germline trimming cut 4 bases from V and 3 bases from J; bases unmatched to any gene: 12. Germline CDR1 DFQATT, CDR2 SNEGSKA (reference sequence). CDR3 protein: CSAMTPGLAVDYEQYF. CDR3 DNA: TGCAGTGCTATGACTCCCGGACTAGCGGTTGACTACGAGCAGTACTTC.

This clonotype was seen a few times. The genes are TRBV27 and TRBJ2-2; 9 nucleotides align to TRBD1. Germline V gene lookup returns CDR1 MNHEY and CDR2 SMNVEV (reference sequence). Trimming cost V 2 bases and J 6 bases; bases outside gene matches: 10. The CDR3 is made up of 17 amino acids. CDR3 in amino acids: CASSLRGTGIFPGELFF. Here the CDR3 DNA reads TGTGCCAGCAGTTTAAGAGGGACAGGGATTTTTCCCGGGGAGCTGTTTTTT.

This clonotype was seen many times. CDR3 DNA: TGCAGCGCCGTCAGGGGGCAGGGGACCCAGTACTTC. This gives the protein CSAVRGQGTQYF. The chain couples TRBV29-1 to TRBJ2-5; 8 bases fit TRBD1. Losses at the gene ends were 7 bases for V and 7 bases for J; bases not matched to a gene: 8. Germline V gives CDR1 SQVTM, CDR2 ANQGSEA. The CDR3 consists of 12 residues.

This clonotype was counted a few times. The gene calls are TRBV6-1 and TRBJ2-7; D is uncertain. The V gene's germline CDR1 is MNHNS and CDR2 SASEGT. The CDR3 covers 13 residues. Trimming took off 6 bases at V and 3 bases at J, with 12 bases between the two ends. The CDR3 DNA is TGTGCCAGCAGGCCTACCTTAGACTACGAGCAGTACTTC. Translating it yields CASRPTLDYEQYF.